The sequence of this T cell receptor beta chain was determined in a study of beta chain features in type 1 diabetes. To note about this clone: What it binds is not known. The same CDR3 also results from other DNA sequences found in this sample.

Study observations and caveats: People with Type 1 diabetes carried modestly yet significantly shorter TCRB CDR3s in all four CD4+ subsets. In cDNA sequencing, cells with high TCR expression could be over-represented.

V lost 1 base, J lost 2 bases, and 8 bases lay in between. The CDR3 is 14 residues long. The V gene's germline CDR1 is SGHVS and CDR2 FQNEAQ. Sequencing targeted expressed TCRB transcripts, as all isolated RNA had been reverse transcribed. Samples of naive, central memory and regulatory T cells yielded a mean of around 3.8 million reads. The repertoire was sequenced with immunoSEQ multiplex PCR; TCRdb's copy has only in-frame clones and lacks some. Of 120,000 to 150,000 clones in the sample, more than 10% were seen once. Only one heparinised blood draw was taken per donor, and its volume averaged around 120 mL.

This chain uses TRBV7-8 with TRBJ1-2, with a weak D call TRBD1 (5 bases). The sequence derives from a man between 18 and 29 years old with type 1 diabetes. Sequencing input: central memory CD4+ T cells from blood. The CDR3 reads CASSLGQGNYGYTF. In nucleotides, the CDR3 is TGTGCCAGCAGCTTAGGCCAGGGCAACTATGGCTACACCTTC. Filled out from reference TRBV7-8 and TRBJ1-2, the complete variable domain reads GAGVSQSPRYKVAKRGQDVALRCDPISGHVSLFWYQQALGQGPEFLTYFQNEAQLDKSGLPSDRFFAERPEGSVSTLKIQRTQQEDSAVYLCASSLGQGNYGYTFGSGTRLTVV.